A single sample gave rise to the 20 T cell receptor beta chains below, sequenced in a study of CD8+ T cells in alopecia areata. The authors extracted RNA and reverse transcribed it into cDNA as the sequencing template. The method was immunoSEQ multiplex PCR; TCRdb's version includes in-frame clones alone and lacks a portion of them. The sample holds around 150,000 clones, 62% seen once. Sequencing used CD8+ T cells sorted from blood. These receptors were taken from a human donor in good health.

This clone appeared a few times. Here the CDR3 reads CASSSVIGPDTQYF. The CDR3 DNA reads TGTGCCAGCAGCTCCGTAATAGGTCCAGATACGCAGTATTTT. This chain uses TRBV11-1 with TRBJ2-3, with D hard to call. The CDR3 runs 14 residues. V was trimmed by 4 bases and J by 4 bases, leaving 12 bases between them. CDR1 is SGHAT, CDR2 FQDESV, per germline (reference sequence).

The V call is TRBV10-1, the J call TRBJ2-1; D is uncertain. V was cut by 2 bases and J by 8 bases, with 10 bases left in between. CDR1 is WNHNN, CDR2 SYGVQD, per germline (reference sequence). The CDR3 covers 13 residues. CDR3 nucleotide sequence: TGCGCCAGCAGTGAGATACGCGGCGATGAGCAGTTCTTC. It specifies CASSEIRGDEQFF.

The rearrangement uses TRBV2 and TRBJ1-2, with D unresolved. This CDR3 comprises 11 residues. V lost 6 bases and J 4 bases, leaving 6 bases between the germline ends. Germline CDR1 SNHLY, CDR2 FYNNEI. CDR3 sequence reads: CASRTVYGYTF. The DNA for the CDR3 is TGTGCCAGCAGGACGGTCTATGGCTACACCTTC.

The chain joins TRBV7-6 to TRBJ2-1; TRBD2 might be the D (6 bases). Trimming shortened V by 3 bases and J by 6 bases, and 21 bases separated the two germline ends. Germline CDR1 and CDR2: SGHVS and FNYEAQ. The CDR3 is 17 residues long. The DNA for the CDR3 is TGTGCCAGCAGCTTGATCCTCGGCGGGGCCCAAGGCAATGAGCAGTTCTTC. It encodes CASSLILGGAQGNEQFF.

The chain has TRBV28 and TRBJ2-1; a possible D gene is TRBD2 (6 bases). Germline values: CDR1 MDHEN, CDR2 SYDVKM. V dropped 3 bases and J dropped 8 bases, with 14 bases sitting between them. This CDR3 contains 14 residues. CDR3 loop: CASSLSLAFYEQFF. The DNA of the CDR3 is TGTGCCAGCAGTTTGTCGCTAGCGTTCTATGAGCAGTTCTTC.

The rearrangement uses TRBV29-1 and TRBJ1-3; a possible D gene is TRBD1 (6 bases). Germline-derived CDR1 and CDR2 are SQVTM and ANQGSEA. Trimming removed 5 bases at V and 0 bases at J, with 20 bases between. The CDR3 sequence is 17 residues long. The CDR3 DNA reads as TGCAGCGTTAGGGCCCGGGTGAGGGACAACTCTGGAAACACCATATATTTT. As protein: CSVRARVRDNSGNTIYF.

The chain uses TRBV27 and TRBJ2-7; 7 bases map to TRBD1. Per germline, CDR1 MNHEY and CDR2 SMNVEV (reference sequence). Trimming removed 0 bases from V and 3 bases from J; junction bases left unmatched: 5. The length of the CDR3 is 15 residues. This CDR3 reads CASSLSTGSSYEQYF. Written as DNA, the CDR3 is TGTGCCAGCAGTTTATCGACAGGGTCAAGCTACGAGCAGTACTTC.

The chain carries TRBV20-1 and TRBJ1-1, with 9 nucleotides matching TRBD1. The V segment lost 5 bases and the J segment 13 bases; nucleotides outside the gene matches: 5. This CDR3 comprises 10 residues. Germline V gene data show CDR1 as DFQATT and CDR2 as SNEGSKA (reference sequence). CDR3 bases: TGCAGTGCTTCCGGGACAGGGCTTTTCTTT. It codes for CSASGTGLFF.

The gene calls are TRBV9 and TRBJ2-3; D unresolved. CDR1 SGDLS and CDR2 YYNGEE come from the germline V gene. Trimming stripped 0 bases from V and 5 bases from J, with 7 bases between. The CDR3 loop spans 13 amino acids. The chain's CDR3 is CASSVGWGDTQYF. In nucleotides, the CDR3 is TGTGCCAGCAGCGTAGGCTGGGGAGATACGCAGTATTTT. Variable domain in full (rest from reference TRBV9 and TRBJ2-3): DSGVTQTPKHLITATGQRVTLRCSPRSGDLSVYWYQQSLDQGLQFLIQYYNGEERAKGNILERFSAQQFPDLHSELNLSSLELGDSALYFCASSVGWGDTQYFGPGTRLTVL.

This clone came up once. The chain carries TRBV5-6 and TRBJ1-5; TRBD1 matches 9 bases. CDR1 is SGHDT, CDR2 YYEEEE, per germline. The CDR3 is 15 amino acids. The J segment lost 1 base and the V segment lost 4 bases, leaving 3 bases of the junction unmatched. This CDR3 is CASSPGTGSNQPQHF. Written as DNA, the CDR3 is TGTGCCAGCAGCCCCGGGACAGGGAGCAATCAGCCCCAGCATTTT.

The chain has TRBV25-1 and TRBJ2-1; 7 bases are shared with TRBD2. The CDR3 runs 14 residues. After removal of 6 bases from V and 4 bases from J, the junction contained 6 bases not matched to a gene. From germline, CDR1 is MGHDK and CDR2 SYGVNS. CDR3 sequence reads: CASSPSGPYNEQFF. CDR3 DNA: TGTGCCAGCAGCCCTAGCGGACCATACAATGAGCAGTTCTTC.

This clone occurred a few times. The chain has TRBV29-1 and TRBJ2-7; unclear D gene. Germline V CDR1 and CDR2: SQVTM, ANQGSEA. The CDR3 runs 13 residues. V lost 4 bases and J lost 3, with 13 bases in between. The CDR3 nucleotides read TGCAGCGTTGTCGAGGAAGCCAGCTACGAGCAGTACTTC. Translated, it gives CSVVEEASYEQYF.

V usage is TRBV6-1 and J usage is TRBJ2-1, with 11 bases fitting TRBD2. Per the germline V gene, CDR1 is MNHNS and CDR2 is SASEGT. The CDR3 extends over 16 amino acids. The J segment lost 5 bases and the V segment lost 2 bases, leaving 5 bases of the junction unmatched. The CDR3 reads CASSEILAGGHNEQFF. The CDR3 DNA reads TGTGCCAGCAGTGAAATTCTAGCGGGAGGTCACAATGAGCAGTTCTTC.

This clone was recorded only once. The chain employs TRBV25-1 and TRBJ1-1; unclear D gene. Between the trimmed V and J ends, which lost 8 bases and 1 base, there was a span of 17 bases. From germline, CDR1 is MGHDK and CDR2 SYGVNS. The CDR3 has 15 residues. The CDR3 loop is CASRPSFRRNTEAFF. CDR3 DNA sequence: TGTGCCAGCCGTCCCTCTTTCAGACGGAACACTGAAGCTTTCTTT.

This clone has a single count. This chain links TRBV9 with TRBJ2-3; tentatively, D is TRBD2 (5 bases). The CDR3 has 15 amino acids. Trimming pared 1 base from V and 3 bases from J, leaving 12 bases between. CDR1 and CDR2 (germline): SGDLS, YYNGEE. The CDR3 nucleotides read TGTGCCAGCAGCGTAAGTAGCCGCGGGACAGATACGCAGTATTTT. Translated, it gives CASSVSSRGTDTQYF.

In its sample, this clone was seen a few times. This chain links TRBV7-9 with TRBJ2-3, with a possible D match to TRBD2 (6 bases). The CDR3 length is 15 residues. Germline CDR1 reads SEHNR; CDR2 reads FQNEAQ (reference sequence). V was shortened by 7 bases and J by 2 bases, with 16 bases between the two germline ends. The CDR3 DNA sequence: TGTGCCAGCACCGGTGGGGGGAGTGTCACAGATACGCAGTATTTT. Encoded protein: CASTGGGSVTDTQYF.

This chain connects TRBV28 to TRBJ2-7, with D tentatively TRBD1 or TRBD2 (5 bases each). CDR3 size: 14 residues. The V gene lost 4 bases and the J gene lost 3 bases, with 13 bases spanning the gap. The germline gives CDR1 MDHEN, CDR2 SYDVKM. CDR3 sequence (DNA): TGTGCCAGCAGTTCATCCGGGACCAACTACGAGCAGTACTTC. Its protein product is CASSSSGTNYEQYF.

The chain has TRBV23-1 and TRBJ1-2; D not certain. TRBV23-1 is an open reading frame, and its role is uncertain. The CDR3 consists of 11 residues. V shed 11 bases and J shed 4 bases, with 11 bases lying between them. CDR3 region: CAAPWGYGYTF. CDR3 coding DNA: TGCGCCGCCCCCTGGGGCTATGGCTACACCTTC.

In its sample, this clone was seen a few times. The chain recombines TRBV7-9 with TRBJ2-5; tentative D call: TRBD2 (5 bases). V was cut by 2 bases and J by 8 bases, with 18 bases left in between. Germline CDR1 SEHNR, CDR2 FQNEAQ (reference sequence). The CDR3 spans 15 residues. For the CDR3, the DNA is TGTGCCAGCAGCTTACCGTCCAGCGGAGAGCGAACCCAGTACTTC. Its translation: CASSLPSSGERTQYF. The full variable domain, rest sourced from reference TRBV7-9 and TRBJ2-5, is DTGVSQNPRHKITKRGQNVTFRCDPISEHNRLYWYRQTLGQGPEFLTYFQNEAQLEKSRLLSDRFSAERPKGSFSTLEIQRTEQGDSAMYLCASSLPSSGERTQYFGPGTRLLVL.

The table lists this clone with a count of one. The chain carries TRBV27 and TRBJ2-1, with TRBD1 identical over 7 bases. V shed 2 bases, J shed 9 bases, and the junction held 7 bases outside the gene matches. The germline CDR1 and CDR2 sequences are MNHEY and SMNVEV (reference sequence). This CDR3 comprises 14 residues. This CDR3 reads CASSLGGRGIEQFF. The CDR3 DNA sequence: TGTGCCAGCAGTTTAGGAGGCAGGGGGATTGAGCAGTTCTTC.